The T cell receptor beta chain under discussion was sequenced for a study of graft-versus-host responses after intestinal transplantation. Study-level information: Grafts that recipients had were multivisceral, liver-intestinal, or isolated intestinal transplants. After anti-thymocyte globulin induction, recipients took tacrolimus and steroids for around three years. Study results and limitations: Researchers found GvH clones in recipient marrow, and some showed up first in ileum or blood.

Sequencing used immunoSEQ multiplex PCR; TCRdb keeps in-frame clones, though not all of them. The sample consists of around 71,000 clones, about 94% of them appearing once. To note about this clone: Its specificity is unknown. The junction departs from the called germline gene at one end, perhaps through a read error.

This CDR3 has 18 residues. Germline loops: CDR1 MNHNS, CDR2 SASEGT. The chain couples TRBV6-1 to TRBJ2-7; D not certain. This specimen consisted of unstimulated CD8+ T cells sorted from spleen or lymph node cells, obtained before intestinal transplant. The receptor was isolated from a human donor who received an intestinal transplant. The CDR3 reads CASNEAWYLKGRPYEQYF. CDR3 nucleotide sequence: TGTGCCAGCAATGAAGCCTGGTATTTGAAAGGTCGTCCCTACGAGCAGTACTTC.